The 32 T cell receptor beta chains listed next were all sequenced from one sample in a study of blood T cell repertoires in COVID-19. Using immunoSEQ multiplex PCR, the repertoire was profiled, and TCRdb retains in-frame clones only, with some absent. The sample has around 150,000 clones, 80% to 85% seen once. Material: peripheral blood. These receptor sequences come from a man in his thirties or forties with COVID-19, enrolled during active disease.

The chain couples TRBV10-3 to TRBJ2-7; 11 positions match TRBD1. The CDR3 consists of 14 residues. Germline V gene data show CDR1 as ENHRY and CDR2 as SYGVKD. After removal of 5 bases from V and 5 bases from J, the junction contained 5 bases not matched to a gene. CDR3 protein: CAISHGQGADEQYF. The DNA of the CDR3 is TGTGCCATCAGTCATGGACAGGGGGCGGACGAGCAGTACTTC.

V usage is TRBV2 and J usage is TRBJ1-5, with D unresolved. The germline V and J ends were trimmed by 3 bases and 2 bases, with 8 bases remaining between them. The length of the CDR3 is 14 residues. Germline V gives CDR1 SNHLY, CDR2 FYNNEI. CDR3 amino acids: CASSDVERNQPQHF. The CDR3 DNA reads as TGTGCCAGCAGTGATGTGGAGCGCAATCAGCCCCAGCATTTT.

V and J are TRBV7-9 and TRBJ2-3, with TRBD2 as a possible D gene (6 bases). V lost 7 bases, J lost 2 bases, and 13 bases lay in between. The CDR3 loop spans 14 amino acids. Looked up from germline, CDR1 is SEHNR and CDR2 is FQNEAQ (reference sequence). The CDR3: CASKQEGYTDTQYF. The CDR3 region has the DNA TGTGCCAGCAAACAGGAGGGCTACACAGATACGCAGTATTTT.

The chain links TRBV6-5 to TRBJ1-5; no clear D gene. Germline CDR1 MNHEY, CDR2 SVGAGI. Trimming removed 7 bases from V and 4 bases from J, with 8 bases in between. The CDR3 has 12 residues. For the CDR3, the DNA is TGTGCCAGCACTACCCGAAATCAGCCCCAGCATTTT. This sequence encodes CASTTRNQPQHF.

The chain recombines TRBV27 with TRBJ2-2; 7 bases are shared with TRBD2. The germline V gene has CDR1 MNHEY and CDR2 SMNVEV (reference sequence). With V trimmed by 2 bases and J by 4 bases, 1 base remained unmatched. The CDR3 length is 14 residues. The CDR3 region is CASSLASGTGELFF. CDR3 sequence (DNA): TGTGCCAGCAGTTTAGCTAGCGGCACCGGGGAGCTGTTTTTT.

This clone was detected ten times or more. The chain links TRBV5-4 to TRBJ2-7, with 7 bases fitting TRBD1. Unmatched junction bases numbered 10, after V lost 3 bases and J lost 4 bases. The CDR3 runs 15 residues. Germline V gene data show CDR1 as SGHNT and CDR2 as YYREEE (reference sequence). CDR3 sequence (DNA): TGTGCCAGCAGCTCGGGAACAGGGGAATTGTACGAGCAGTACTTC. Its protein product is CASSSGTGELYEQYF. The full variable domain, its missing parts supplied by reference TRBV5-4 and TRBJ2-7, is ETGVTQSPTHLIKTRGQQVTLRCSSQSGHNTVSWYQQALGQGPQFIFQYYREEENGRGNFPPRFSGLQFPNYSSELNVNALELDDSALYLCASSSGTGELYEQYFGPGTRLTVT.

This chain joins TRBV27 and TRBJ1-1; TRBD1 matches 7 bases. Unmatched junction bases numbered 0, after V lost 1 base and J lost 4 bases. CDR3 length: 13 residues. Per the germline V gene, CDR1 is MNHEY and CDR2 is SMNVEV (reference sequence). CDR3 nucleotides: TGTGCCAGCAGTTTATACAGGGGCACTGAAGCTTTCTTT. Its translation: CASSLYRGTEAFF.

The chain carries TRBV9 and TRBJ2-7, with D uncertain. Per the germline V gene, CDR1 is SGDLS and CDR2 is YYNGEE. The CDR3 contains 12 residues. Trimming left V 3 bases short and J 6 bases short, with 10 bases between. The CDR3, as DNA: TGTGCCAGCAGCGGGCCGTTAAGCGAGCAGTACTTC. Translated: CASSGPLSEQYF.

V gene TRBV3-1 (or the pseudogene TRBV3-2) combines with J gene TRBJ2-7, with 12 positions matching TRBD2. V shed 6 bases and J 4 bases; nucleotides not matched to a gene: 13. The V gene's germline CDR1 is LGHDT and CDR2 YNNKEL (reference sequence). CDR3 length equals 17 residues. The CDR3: CASSPVHTSGRIYEQYF. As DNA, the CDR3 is TGTGCCAGCAGTCCAGTGCATACTAGCGGGAGGATTTACGAGCAGTACTTC.

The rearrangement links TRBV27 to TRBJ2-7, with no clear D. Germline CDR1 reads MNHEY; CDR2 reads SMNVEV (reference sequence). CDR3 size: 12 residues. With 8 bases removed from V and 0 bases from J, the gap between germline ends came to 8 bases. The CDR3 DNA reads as TGTGCCAGCCCCCCGGGCTCCTACGAGCAGTACTTC. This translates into CASPPGSYEQYF.

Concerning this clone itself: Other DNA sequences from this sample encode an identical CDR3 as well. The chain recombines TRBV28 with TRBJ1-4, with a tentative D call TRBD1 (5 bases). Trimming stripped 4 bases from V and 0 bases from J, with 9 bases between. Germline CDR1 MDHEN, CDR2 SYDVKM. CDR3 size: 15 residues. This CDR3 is CASSSGGATNEKLFF. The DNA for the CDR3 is TGTGCCAGCAGTTCCGGGGGAGCAACTAATGAAAAACTGTTTTTT.

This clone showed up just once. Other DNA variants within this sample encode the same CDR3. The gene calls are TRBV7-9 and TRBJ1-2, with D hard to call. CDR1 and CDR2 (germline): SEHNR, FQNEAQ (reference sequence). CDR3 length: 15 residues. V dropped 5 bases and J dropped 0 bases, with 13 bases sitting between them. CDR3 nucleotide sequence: TGTGCCAGCAGCCTGGGAACGGGAACTAACTATGGCTACACCTTC. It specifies CASSLGTGTNYGYTF.

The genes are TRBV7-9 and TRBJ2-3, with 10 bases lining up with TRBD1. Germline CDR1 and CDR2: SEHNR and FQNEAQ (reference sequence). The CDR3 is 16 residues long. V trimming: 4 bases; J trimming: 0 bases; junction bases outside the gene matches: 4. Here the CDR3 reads CASSSPGQGSTDTQYF. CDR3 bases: TGTGCCAGCAGCTCTCCGGGACAGGGGAGCACAGATACGCAGTATTTT. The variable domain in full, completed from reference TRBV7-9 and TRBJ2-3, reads DTGVSQNPRHKITKRGQNVTFRCDPISEHNRLYWYRQTLGQGPEFLTYFQNEAQLEKSRLLSDRFSAERPKGSFSTLEIQRTEQGDSAMYLCASSSPGQGSTDTQYFGPGTRLTVL.

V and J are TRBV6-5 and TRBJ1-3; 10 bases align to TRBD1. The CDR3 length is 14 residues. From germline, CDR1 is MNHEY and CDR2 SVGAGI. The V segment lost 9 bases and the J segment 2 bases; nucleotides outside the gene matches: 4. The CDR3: CASWTGGAGNTIYF. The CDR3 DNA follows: TGTGCCAGTTGGACAGGGGGAGCTGGAAACACCATATATTTT.

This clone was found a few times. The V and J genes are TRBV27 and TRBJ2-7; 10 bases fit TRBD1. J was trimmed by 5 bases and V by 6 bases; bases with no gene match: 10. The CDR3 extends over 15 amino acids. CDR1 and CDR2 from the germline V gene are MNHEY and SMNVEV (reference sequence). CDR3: CASRSLGQGNNEQYF. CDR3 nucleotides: TGTGCCAGCAGATCATTGGGACAGGGGAACAACGAGCAGTACTTC.

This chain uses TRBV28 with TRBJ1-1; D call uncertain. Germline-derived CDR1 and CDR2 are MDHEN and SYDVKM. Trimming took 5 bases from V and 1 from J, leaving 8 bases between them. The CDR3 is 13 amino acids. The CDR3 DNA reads TGTGCCAGCAGTCTCCTAAGGAACACTGAAGCTTTCTTT. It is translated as CASSLLRNTEAFF.

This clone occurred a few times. The CDR3 is CASSQKGRGDTQYF. The CDR3 DNA reads as TGTGCCAGCAGCCAAAAAGGAAGGGGAGATACGCAGTATTTT. The chain links TRBV3-1 (or the pseudogene TRBV3-2) to TRBJ2-3; possibly TRBD1 for D (5 bases). Germline V gene lookup returns CDR1 LGHDT and CDR2 YNNKEL (reference sequence). The CDR3 contains 14 residues. V dropped 2 bases and J dropped 5 bases, with 11 bases sitting between them.

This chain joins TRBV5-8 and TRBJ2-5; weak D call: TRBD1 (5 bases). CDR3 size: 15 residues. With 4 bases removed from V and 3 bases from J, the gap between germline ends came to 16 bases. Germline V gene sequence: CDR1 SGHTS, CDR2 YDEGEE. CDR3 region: CASSLRQSFEETQYF. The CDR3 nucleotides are TGTGCCAGCAGCCTCAGACAGAGTTTCGAAGAGACCCAGTACTTC.

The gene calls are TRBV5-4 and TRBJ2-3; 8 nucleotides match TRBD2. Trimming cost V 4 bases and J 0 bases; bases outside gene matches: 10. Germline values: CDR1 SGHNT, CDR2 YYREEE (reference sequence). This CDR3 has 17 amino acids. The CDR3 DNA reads TGTGCCAGCAGCCGGGGGGGCGTTTTTACTAGCACAGATACGCAGTATTTT. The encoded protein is CASSRGGVFTSTDTQYF.

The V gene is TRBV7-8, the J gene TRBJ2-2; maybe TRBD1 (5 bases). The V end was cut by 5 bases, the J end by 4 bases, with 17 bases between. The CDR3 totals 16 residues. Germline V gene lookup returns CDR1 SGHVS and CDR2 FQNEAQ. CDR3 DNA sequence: TGTGCCAGCAGCCCCACCGACAGAAAGTTCACCGGGGAGCTGTTTTTT. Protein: CASSPTDRKFTGELFF.

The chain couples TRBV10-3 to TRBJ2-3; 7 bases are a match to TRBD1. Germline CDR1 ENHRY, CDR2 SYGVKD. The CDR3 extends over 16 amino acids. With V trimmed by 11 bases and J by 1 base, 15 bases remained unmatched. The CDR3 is CASLPGDRPGTDTQYF. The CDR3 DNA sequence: TGTGCCTCCCTTCCTGGGGACAGACCTGGCACAGATACGCAGTATTTT.

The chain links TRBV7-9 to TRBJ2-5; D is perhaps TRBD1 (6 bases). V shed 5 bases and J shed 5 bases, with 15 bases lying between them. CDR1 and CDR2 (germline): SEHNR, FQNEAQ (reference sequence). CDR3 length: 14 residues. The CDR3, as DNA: TGTGCCAGCAGCCTCTCCGGACAGTTCGAGACCCAGTACTTC. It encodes CASSLSGQFETQYF.

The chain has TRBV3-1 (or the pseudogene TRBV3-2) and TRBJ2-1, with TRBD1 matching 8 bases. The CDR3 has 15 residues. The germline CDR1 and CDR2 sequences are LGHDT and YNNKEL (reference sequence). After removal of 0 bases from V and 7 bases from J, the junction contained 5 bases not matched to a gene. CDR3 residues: CASSQDGQGRNEQFF. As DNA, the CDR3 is TGTGCCAGCAGCCAAGACGGACAGGGTAGGAATGAGCAGTTCTTC.

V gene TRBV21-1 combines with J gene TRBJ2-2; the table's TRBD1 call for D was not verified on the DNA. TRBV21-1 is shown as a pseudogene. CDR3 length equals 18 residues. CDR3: CASSKPPPTGLNTGELFF. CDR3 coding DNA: TGTGCCAGCAGCAAGCCGCCCCCGACAGGCTTAAACACCGGGGAGCTGTTTTTT.

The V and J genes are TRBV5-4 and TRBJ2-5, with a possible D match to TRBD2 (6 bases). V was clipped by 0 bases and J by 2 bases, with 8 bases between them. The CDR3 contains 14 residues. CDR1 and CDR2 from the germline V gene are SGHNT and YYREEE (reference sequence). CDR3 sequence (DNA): TGTGCCAGCAGCTTGGGACTAGGACAAGAGACCCAGTACTTC. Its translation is CASSLGLGQETQYF.

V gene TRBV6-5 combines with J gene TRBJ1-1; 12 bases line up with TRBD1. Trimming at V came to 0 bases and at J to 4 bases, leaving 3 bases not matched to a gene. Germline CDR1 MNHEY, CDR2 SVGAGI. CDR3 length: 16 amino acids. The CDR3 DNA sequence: TGTGCCAGCAGTTACTCAGGGACAGGGGGCATCACTGAAGCTTTCTTT. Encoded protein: CASSYSGTGGITEAFF.

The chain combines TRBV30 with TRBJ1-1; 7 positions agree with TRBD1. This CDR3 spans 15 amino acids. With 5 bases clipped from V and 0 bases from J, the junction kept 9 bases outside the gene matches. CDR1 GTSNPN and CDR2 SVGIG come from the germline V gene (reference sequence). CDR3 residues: CAWSGGGGMNTEAFF. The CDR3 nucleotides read TGTGCCTGGTCCGGTGGAGGGGGCATGAACACTGAAGCTTTCTTT.

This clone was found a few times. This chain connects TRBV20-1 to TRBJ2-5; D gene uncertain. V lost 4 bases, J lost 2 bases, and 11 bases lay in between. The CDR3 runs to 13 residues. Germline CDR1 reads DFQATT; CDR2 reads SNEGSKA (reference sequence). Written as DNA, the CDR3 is TGCAGTGCTACTGACGCTGAGCAAGAGACCCAGTACTTC. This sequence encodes CSATDAEQETQYF.

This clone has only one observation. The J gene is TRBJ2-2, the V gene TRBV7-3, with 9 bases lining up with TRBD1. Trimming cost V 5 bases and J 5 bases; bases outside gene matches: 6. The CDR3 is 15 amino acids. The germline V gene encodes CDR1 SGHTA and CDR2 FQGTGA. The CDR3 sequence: CASSRQGDWTGELFF. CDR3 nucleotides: TGTGCCAGCAGCCGACAGGGGGATTGGACCGGGGAGCTGTTTTTT.

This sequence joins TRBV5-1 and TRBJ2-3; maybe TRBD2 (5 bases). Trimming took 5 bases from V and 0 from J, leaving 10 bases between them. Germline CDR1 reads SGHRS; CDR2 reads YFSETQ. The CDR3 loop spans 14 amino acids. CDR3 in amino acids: CASRLSGSTDTQYF. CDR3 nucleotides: TGCGCCAGCAGGTTGAGCGGTAGCACAGATACGCAGTATTTT.

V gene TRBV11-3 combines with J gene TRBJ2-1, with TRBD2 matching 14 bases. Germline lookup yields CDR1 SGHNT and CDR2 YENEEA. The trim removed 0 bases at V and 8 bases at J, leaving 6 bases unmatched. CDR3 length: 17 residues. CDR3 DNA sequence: TGTGCCAGCAGCTTAGAACAGCCGGGACTAGCGGGAGATGAGCAGTTCTTC. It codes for CASSLEQPGLAGDEQFF.

The CDR3, as DNA: TGTGCCAGCAGCGAGCGGGGTACGAACACCGGGGAGCTGTTTTTT. Amino acid sequence: CASSERGTNTGELFF. The chain uses TRBV9 and TRBJ2-2; 7 positions match TRBD2. Germline V lookup: CDR1 SGDLS, CDR2 YYNGEE. This CDR3 contains 15 residues. The V gene end was trimmed by 3 bases and the J gene end by 0 bases; junction bases not matched to a gene: 2. The full variable domain, rest sourced from reference TRBV9 and TRBJ2-2, is DSGVTQTPKHLITATGQRVTLRCSPRSGDLSVYWYQQSLDQGLQFLIQYYNGEERAKGNILERFSAQQFPDLHSELNLSSLELGDSALYFCASSERGTNTGELFFGEGSRLTVL.